This T cell receptor (beta chain) was obtained from a study of tumor-infiltrating lymphocytes in localized non-small cell lung cancer. Study-level information: Patients included smokers and never-smokers with various histologies, some sampled after neoadjuvant chemotherapy.

CDR1 and CDR2 from the germline V gene are SGHDN and FVKESK. This CDR3 contains 12 residues. The V and J ends lost 8 bases and 5 bases, in that order; junction bases with no gene match: 2. This clone was seen a few times. Its antigen is not known. The protocol was immunoSEQ multiplex PCR, while the TCRdb copy is restricted to in-frame clones and leaves out a portion. Here the sample spans 4,000 to 5,500 clones, approximately 71% being singletons. The study's findings and limits: TCR sequencing covered a subset of patients with enough tissue.

Sequencing was performed on lung tumor tissue. This receptor was obtained from a human donor with non-small cell lung cancer. The rearrangement links TRBV14 to TRBJ1-4; 7 bases are shared with TRBD1. Here the CDR3 reads CASADRNEKLFF. DNA of the CDR3: TGTGCCAGCGCGGACAGGAATGAAAAACTGTTTTTT.